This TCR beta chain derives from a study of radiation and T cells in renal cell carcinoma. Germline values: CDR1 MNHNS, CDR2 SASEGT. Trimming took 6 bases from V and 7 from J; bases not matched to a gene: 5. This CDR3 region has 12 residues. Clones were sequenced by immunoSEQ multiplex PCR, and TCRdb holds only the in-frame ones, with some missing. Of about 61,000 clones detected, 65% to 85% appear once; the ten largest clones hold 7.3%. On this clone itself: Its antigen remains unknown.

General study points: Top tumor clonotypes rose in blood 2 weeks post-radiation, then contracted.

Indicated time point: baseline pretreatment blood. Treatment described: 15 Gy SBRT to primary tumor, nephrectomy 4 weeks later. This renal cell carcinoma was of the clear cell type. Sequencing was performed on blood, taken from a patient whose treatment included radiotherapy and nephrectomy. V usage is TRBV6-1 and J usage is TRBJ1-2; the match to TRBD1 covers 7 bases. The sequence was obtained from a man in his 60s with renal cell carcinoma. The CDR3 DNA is TGTGCCAGCAGCCTGACAGGGCCTGGCTACACCTTC. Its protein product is CASSLTGPGYTF.